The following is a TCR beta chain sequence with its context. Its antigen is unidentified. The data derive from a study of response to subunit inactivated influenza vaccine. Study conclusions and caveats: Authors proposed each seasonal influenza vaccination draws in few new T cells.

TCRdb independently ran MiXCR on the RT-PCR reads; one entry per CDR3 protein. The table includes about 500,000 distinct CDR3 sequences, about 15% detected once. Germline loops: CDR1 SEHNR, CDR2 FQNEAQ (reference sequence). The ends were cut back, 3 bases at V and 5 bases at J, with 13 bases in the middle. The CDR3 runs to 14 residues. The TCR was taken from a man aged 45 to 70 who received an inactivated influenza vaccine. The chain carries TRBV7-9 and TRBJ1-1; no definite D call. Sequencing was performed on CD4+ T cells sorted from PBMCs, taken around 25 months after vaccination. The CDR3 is CASSLTRGKTEAFF. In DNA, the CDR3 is TGTGCCAGCAGCTTGACCAGAGGAAAAACTGAAGCTTTCTTT.